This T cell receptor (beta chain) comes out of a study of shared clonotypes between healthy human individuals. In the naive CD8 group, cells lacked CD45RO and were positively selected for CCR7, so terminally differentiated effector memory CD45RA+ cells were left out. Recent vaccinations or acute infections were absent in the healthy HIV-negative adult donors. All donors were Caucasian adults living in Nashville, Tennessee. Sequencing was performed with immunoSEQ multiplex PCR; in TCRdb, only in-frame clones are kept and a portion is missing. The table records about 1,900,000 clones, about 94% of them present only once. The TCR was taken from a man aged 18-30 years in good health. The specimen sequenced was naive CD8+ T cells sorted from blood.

The CDR3 reads CASSLGAGTSGYF. DNA for the CDR3: TGTGCCAGCAGCTTAGGGGCCGGGACTAGCGGTTACTTC. The genes are TRBV7-2 and TRBJ2-7, with TRBD2 matching 11 bases. This CDR3 contains 13 residues. The germline V gene has CDR1 SGHTA and CDR2 FQGNSA. Unmatched junction bases numbered 6, after V lost 1 base and J lost 13 bases.